Listed below are T cell receptor beta chains from one sample, sequenced in a study of identifying expanded T cells in peripheral blood. Generated by immunoSEQ multiplex PCR, the TCRdb table keeps only in-frame clones and is missing some. The data show more than 75,000 clones, 88% seen once. Source material: blood. The source of these receptors is a person aged 18 to 69 in good health. The CDR3 runs from the conserved cysteine through the conserved F or W. The order of the fields is D gene, clone size, J gene, V gene, CDR3 protein, CDR3 DNA. D genes are given only for firm matches. Clone size is shown for a subset of rows, as once, few, many or a class of expanded clone.

>-|-|TRBJ2-7|TRBV7-2
CASSLDQSTTAEQYF
TGTGCCAGCAGCTTAGACCAAAGTACTACGGCCGAGCAGTACTTC
>-|-|TRBJ2-7|TRBV7-9
CASSRTTGSYEQYF
TGTGCCAGCAGCCGCACGACAGGTTCCTACGAGCAGTACTTC
>TRBD1|-|TRBJ2-3|TRBV19
CASSSPPGQGTDTQYF
TGTGCCAGTAGTTCTCCGCCGGGACAGGGTACAGATACGCAGTATTTT
>-|-|TRBJ2-3|TRBV11-2
CASSLDSRGASTDTQYF
TGTGCCAGCAGCTTAGATAGCCGGGGGGCTAGCACAGATACGCAGTATTTT
>TRBD2|-|TRBJ2-3|TRBV13
CASSLGLAGGSGTQYF
TGTGCCAGCAGCCTGGGACTAGCGGGAGGGTCGGGTACGCAGTATTTT
>TRBD2|-|TRBJ2-1|TRBV7-9
CAGGLLAGKYNEQFF
TGTGCCGGAGGGCTTCTAGCGGGGAAATACAATGAGCAGTTCTTC
>TRBD1|-|TRBJ1-2|TRBV6-5
CASSTATGGLSGYTF
TGTGCCAGCAGTACCGCGACAGGGGGCCTTAGTGGCTACACCTTC
>TRBD1|-|TRBJ2-3|TRBV9
CASSAPHQTGTGAFADTQYF
TGTGCCAGCAGCGCACCGCATCAAACCGGGACAGGGGCTTTTGCAGATACGCAGTATTTT
>-|-|TRBJ2-5|TRBV7-9
CASSLALGRQETQYF
TGTGCCAGCAGCTTAGCGCTTGGCCGGCAAGAGACCCAGTACTTC
>TRBD2|-|TRBJ2-7|TRBV5-1
CASSSRGGDEQYF
TGCGCCAGCAGCTCCCGTGGGGGGGACGAGCAGTACTTC
>TRBD2|-|TRBJ2-7|TRBV5-1
CASRRLLAGGPVHEQYF
TGCGCCAGCAGGAGACTTTTAGCGGGAGGGCCTGTCCACGAGCAGTACTTC
>TRBD2|once|TRBJ2-4|TRBV30
CAWSSGLGPNIQYF
TGTGCCTGGAGTTCCGGACTAGGACCAAACATTCAGTACTTC
>TRBD2|-|TRBJ2-5|TRBV5-5
CASSREDWAQYF
TGTGCCAGCAGCCGGGAGGACTGGGCCCAGTACTTC
>-|once|TRBJ2-2|TRBV19
CASSVERGSGSGELFF
TGTGCCAGTAGTGTCGAAAGGGGTTCAGGTTCCGGGGAGCTGTTTTTT
>-|-|TRBJ1-2|TRBV19
CASRYPTANGYTF
TGTGCCAGTAGGTATCCGACAGCCAATGGCTACACCTTC
>-|-|TRBJ2-1|TRBV25-1
CASGGWENQFF
TGTGCCAGCGGTGGGTGGGAAAACCAGTTCTTC
>-|-|TRBJ2-7|TRBV4-1
CASSQDAAGIDEQYF
TGCGCCAGCAGCCAAGATGCCGCAGGGATTGACGAGCAGTACTTC
>-|-|TRBJ2-7|TRBV29-1
CSVGGLYEQYF
TGCAGCGTTGGGGGTCTCTACGAGCAGTACTTC
>TRBD2|-|TRBJ2-3|TRBV4-2
CASSQISGEATDTQYF
TGTGCCAGCAGCCAGATTAGCGGGGAGGCGACAGATACGCAGTATTTT
>-|few|TRBJ1-2|TRBV7-2
CASSSFQDQKGGYTF
TGTGCCAGCAGCTCCTTTCAGGATCAAAAAGGGGGCTACACCTTC
>-|-|TRBJ1-4|TRBV6-1
CASRATNEKLFF
TGTGCCAGCAGGGCAACTAATGAAAAACTGTTTTTT
>TRBD2|once|TRBJ2-5|TRBV18
CASSGQRGEETQYF
TGTGCCAGCTCCGGCCAGCGGGGTGAGGAGACCCAGTACTTC
>-|-|TRBJ1-5|TRBV6-1
CASSEQGLSNQPQHF
TGTGCCAGCAGTGAACAGGGATTGAGCAATCAGCCCCAGCATTTT
>-|-|TRBJ1-1|TRBV10-2
CASRREYTEAFF
TGCGCCAGCAGAAGGGAGTACACTGAAGCTTTCTTT
>-|-|TRBJ2-7|TRBV30
CAWSVGQTYEQYF
TGTGCCTGGAGTGTAGGACAGACCTACGAGCAGTACTTC
>TRBD2|-|TRBJ2-1|TRBV4-1
CASSQQGLYNEQFF
TGCGCCAGCAGCCAACAGGGACTATACAATGAGCAGTTCTTC
>TRBD2|-|TRBJ2-2|TRBV10-3
CAISRSGTSNTGELFF
TGTGCCATCAGTCGATCCGGGACTAGCAACACCGGGGAGCTGTTTTTT
>-|once|TRBJ1-5|TRBV7-8
CASFREVPNQPQHF
TGTGCCAGCTTCCGGGAGGTTCCAAATCAGCCCCAGCATTTT
>-|-|TRBJ2-5|TRBV25-1
CASSDPSKETQYF
TGTGCCAGCAGTGACCCCTCAAAAGAGACCCAGTACTTC
>-|once|TRBJ2-7|TRBV6-4
CASSFRTTSEQYF
TGTGCCAGCAGTTTCAGGACCACTAGCGAGCAGTACTTC